The clone carrying this TCR beta chain was counted between two and nine times. What it binds is not known. With V trimmed by 7 bases and J by 7 bases, 8 bases remained unmatched. The CDR3 is 14 residues long. The V gene's germline CDR1 is MDHEN and CDR2 SYDVKM. This specimen comes from a study of shared clonotypes between healthy human individuals. Study findings and constraints: Memory subsets had estimated richness that was generally smaller than that of naive subsets.

Negatively enriched CD4+ T cells were divided by CD45RA into naive and memory. TCRdb's table, derived via immunoSEQ multiplex PCR, lists solely in-frame clones and lacks some. The sample includes over a million clones, 78% of them seen just once. The chain has TRBV28 and TRBJ2-1, with 9 bases fitting TRBD2. The specimen was memory CD4+ T cells from PBMCs. Specified subset: CD45RA-negative fraction. The source is a man younger than 30 in good health. Some clones in this sample may be carry-over from other donors' samples. The CDR3, as DNA: TGTGCCAGCATTAAGGGGCTAGCGGGAAATGAGCAGTTCTTC. The encoded protein is CASIKGLAGNEQFF.